This TCR beta chain was retrieved from a study of shared clonotypes between healthy human individuals. The protocol was immunoSEQ multiplex PCR, while the TCRdb copy is restricted to in-frame clones and leaves out a portion. The table records about 1.1 million clones, 70% to 80% of them present only once. The sample holds one count of this clone. The CDR3 is 16 residues long. V was trimmed by 1 base and J by 2 bases, leaving 15 bases between them. Germline CDR1 is SGHNT and CDR2 is YYREEE (reference sequence). The source of this sequence is a man aged 18 to 29 in good health. Some clones in this sample may be carry-over from other donors' samples. This chain connects TRBV5-4 to TRBJ1-2, with D uncertain. Sequenced input: memory CD4+ T cells from PBMCs. The subset denotes: CD45RA-negative fraction. The DNA for the CDR3 is TGTGCCAGCAGCTTGTATGCGGCGCTGCAAAACTATGGCTACACCTTC. Its translation: CASSLYAALQNYGYTF.